This record looks at one T cell receptor beta chain sequence and its context. This clone was seen just once. The antigen it binds to is not known. No quality values exist for individual bases; no much larger clone is one base distant. The sample comes from a study of T cell responses to AZD1222 COVID-19 vaccine (dated by TCRdb to the early 2020s). About the full investigation: AZD1222 recipients given second doses at about 4 weeks or at about 12 weeks were pooled, since spike-specific TCR depth and breadth were not found to differ between the two schedules. TCR sequencing was performed for over 230 trial participants, of whom around 200 were given two doses of AZD1222 and roughly 25 were given two doses of MenACWY control vaccine. Trial participants were enrolled by age into 18-55, 56-69 and 70-plus year subgroups, with about 150, 28 and 57 TCR-sequenced participants respectively.

The CDR1 and CDR2 encoded by the germline V gene are LGHNT and FRNRAP. The CDR3, from cysteine to phenylalanine, totals 16 residues. Here the CDR3 DNA is all that survives: 48 bases in frame from base 1. A distance of 17 bases separates the germline ends of V and J, which lose 0 bases and 6 bases respectively. Taken with the paper, the label for time point translates to: baseline before first vaccination. Vaccinee samples were obtained from the UK trials COV001 and COV002, which included a single-blind randomized controlled phase 2/3 trial of AZD1222 (ChAdOx1 nCoV-19) in healthy adults. For TCRbeta chain sequencing, PBMC samples from trial participants were taken at day 0 and at day 28 after the second dose. The CDR3 regions of human TCRbeta chains were analyzed by immunosequencing. In the paper's pipeline: TCRs in the repertoires were matched against a reference library of SARS-CoV-2-specific TCRs that had been generated with the MIRA antigen-specificity platform. Breadth meant the fraction of unique TCRs that were SARS-CoV-2-associated, whereas depth meant the fraction of total T cells that were SARS-CoV-2-associated. Using the MIRA data, each spike-specific TCR was mapped to the spike region that the TCR reacts to and placed in a CD4 or CD8 class. Log10-transformed breadth and depth values were compared by one-way ANOVA with Sidak's multiple comparisons tests. TCRdb mirrors the immuneACCESS table, restricted to in-frame sequences. Some clones are absent from its copies; in checked studies, under half trace to an unresolved V gene, and the reason for the others is unknown. The V and J calls and clone size come from that table; D and trimming were worked out from the DNA. The sample contains 140,000 to 150,000 clones, roughly 91% of them found a single time. The ten largest make up approximately 9% of the sample.

Summary of the overall study and its limitations: Spike-specific TCR breadth and depth rose significantly after two AZD1222 doses compared with day 0 and with MenACWY recipients. No day 14 peak-response samples were available, so repertoires were characterized only after the peak T cell response. Most participants were white British and females outnumbered males, and the authors suggested that clonal diversity may have been underestimated. Conclusions about previously exposed vaccinees are limited because only six or seven AZD1222 recipients were SARS-CoV-2 seropositive at baseline. The whole spike protein was spanned by vaccine-associated CD4 TCRs, and dominant responses were seen in regions 160-218 and 743-854. Reportedly, close to half of the unique spike-specific TCRs recognized epitopes lying outside the regions that are mutated in the B.1.351 and B.1.1.7 variants. The 56-69-year group was small, and its depth increase did not reach significance, likely because of low power.

The source is an adult in good health. The V gene is TRBV12-5 and the J gene is TRBJ1-1; the D region possibly corresponds to TRBD1 (5 bases align). The source material was peripheral blood, sampled on day 0 of AZD1222 vaccination. The nucleotide sequence is given as TGTGCTAGTGGTTTGGTACTCACTCAGGGTCCGGCTGAAGCTTTCTTT. It specifies CASGLVLTQGPAEAFF. Extended through the reference TRBV12-5 and TRBJ1-1 proteins, this CDR3 yields the full variable domain: DARVTQTPRHKVTEMGQEVTMRCQPILGHNTVFWYRQTMMQGLELLAYFRNRAPLDDSGMPKDRFSAEMPDATLATLKIQPSEPRDSAVYFCASGLVLTQGPAEAFFGQGTRLTVV.